This entry features one T cell receptor (beta chain) sequence. Its matching antigen is unknown. This record comes from a study of T cell responses to AZD1222 COVID-19 vaccine. Study conclusions and caveats: None of the repertoires were sampled until the peak T cell response had passed. Reports say nearly half of spike-specific TCRs go after unmutated variant regions. Seropositive AZD1222 recipients at baseline numbered only six or seven.

TCRdb keeps only in-frame clones here, not all; method: immunoSEQ multiplex PCR. The repertoire holds approximately 130,000 clones, over 75% seen once, with around 3.8% in the top ten. The sequencing used peripheral blood, collected 28 days after the second dose of the MenACWY control vaccine. The sequence was obtained from an adult who received the MenACWY meningococcal vaccine as a control.

As DNA, the CDR3 is TGTGCCAGCACAAGCGGGCTAGGGCATTTCTACAATGAGCAGTTCTTC. Amino acid sequence: CASTSGLGHFYNEQFF. The chain joins TRBV28 to TRBJ2-1, with D tentatively TRBD2 (6 bases). Germline-derived CDR1 and CDR2 are MDHEN and SYDVKM. The CDR3 has 16 residues. The germline V and J ends were trimmed by 7 bases and 3 bases, with 19 bases remaining between them.